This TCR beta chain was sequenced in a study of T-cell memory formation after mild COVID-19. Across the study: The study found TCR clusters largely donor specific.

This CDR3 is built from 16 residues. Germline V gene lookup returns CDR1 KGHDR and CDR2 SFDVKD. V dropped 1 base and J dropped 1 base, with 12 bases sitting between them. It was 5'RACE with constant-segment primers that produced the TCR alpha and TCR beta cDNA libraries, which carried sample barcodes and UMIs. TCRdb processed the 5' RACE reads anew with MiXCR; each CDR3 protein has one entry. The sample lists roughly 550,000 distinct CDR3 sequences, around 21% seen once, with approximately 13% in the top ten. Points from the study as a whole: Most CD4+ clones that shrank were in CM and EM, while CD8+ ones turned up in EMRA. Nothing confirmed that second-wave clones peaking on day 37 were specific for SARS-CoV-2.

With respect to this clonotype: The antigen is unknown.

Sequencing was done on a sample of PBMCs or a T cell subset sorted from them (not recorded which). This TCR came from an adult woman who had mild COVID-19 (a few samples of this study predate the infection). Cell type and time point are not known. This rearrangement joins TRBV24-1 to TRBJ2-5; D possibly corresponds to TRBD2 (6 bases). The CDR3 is CATSDFGRDFQETQYF. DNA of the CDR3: TGTGCCACCAGTGATTTTGGGCGGGACTTCCAAGAGACCCAGTACTTC.